These 8 T cell receptor beta chains were sequenced from one sample in a study of cytomegalovirus exposure and HLA in healthy donors (TCRdb year 2017). Library generation was performed with the immunoSEQ multiplex PCR assay. The multiplex PCR relied on a mix of 60 forward primers for TCR Vbeta segments and 13 reverse primers for TCR Jbeta segments. Imported from immuneACCESS, the table was reduced by TCRdb to in-frame sequences with V and J called. These copies leave out some clones; in studies compared against another copy, an unresolved V gene accounts for under half, and the cause of the remainder is not known. The sample has around 150,000 clones on record, around 83% of them singletons. Less than 2.5% of the sample rests with the top ten. Material for sequencing was PBMCs. The receptor set was obtained from a man in his late teens or twenties in good health and CMV-seropositive.

The chain uses TRBV4-2 and TRBJ2-7; 9 bases match TRBD2. Trimming removed 4 bases from V and 1 base from J; junction bases left unmatched: 8. The germline CDR1 and CDR2 sequences are LGHNA and YNFKEQ. The CDR3 runs 16 residues. The CDR3 region has the DNA TGTGCCAGCAGCCCGATAGCGGGGGAGGGATCCTACGAGCAGTACTTC. Its protein product is CASSPIAGEGSYEQYF.

This chain uses TRBV10-3 with TRBJ1-2; D may be TRBD1 (6 bases). The CDR3 runs to 15 residues. V lost 3 bases and J 2 bases, leaving 13 bases between the germline ends. Looked up from germline, CDR1 is ENHRY and CDR2 is SYGVKD. The CDR3 region is CAISEPDRSNYGYTF. For the CDR3, the DNA is TGTGCCATCAGTGAACCCGACAGGTCGAACTATGGCTACACCTTC.

V and J are TRBV29-1 and TRBJ2-3, with D unresolved. In germline, CDR1 is SQVTM, CDR2 ANQGSEA. This CDR3 region has 14 residues. V lost 5 bases, J lost 2 bases, and 14 bases lay in between. This chain's CDR3 is CSVYPGLHTDTQYF. The CDR3, as DNA: TGCAGCGTTTACCCCGGGTTGCACACAGATACGCAGTATTTT.

The J gene is TRBJ2-3, the V gene TRBV20-1; tentative D call: TRBD1 (5 bases). There are 11 residues in the CDR3. V lost 3 bases and J lost 6, with 7 bases in between. The germline V gene encodes CDR1 DFQATT and CDR2 SNEGSKA (reference sequence). In nucleotides, the CDR3 is TGCAGTGCTAGGGGGCTGGATACGCAGTATTTT. It encodes CSARGLDTQYF.

The chain recombines TRBV7-2 with TRBJ1-1, with D tentatively TRBD1 (5 bases). This CDR3 spans 13 amino acids. From germline, CDR1 is SGHTA and CDR2 FQGNSA. V was shortened by 8 bases and J by 11 bases, with 21 bases between the two germline ends. The CDR3 spells CASDPRTGGPAFF. CDR3 sequence (DNA): TGTGCCAGCGACCCCAGGACGGGGGGTCCCGCTTTCTTT.

This clone showed up just a few times. Other DNA sequences in the same sample also yield this CDR3. V usage is TRBV7-2 and J usage is TRBJ1-5; D might be TRBD1 (6 bases). The CDR3 is 13 residues long. V was shortened by 2 bases and J by 4 bases, with 6 bases between the two germline ends. Germline CDR1 is SGHTA and CDR2 is FQGNSA. The CDR3, as DNA: TGTGCCAGCAGCTTAAGGGGGAATCAGCCCCAGCATTTT. Residues: CASSLRGNQPQHF.

The V gene is TRBV29-1, the J gene TRBJ2-1, with 14 bases identical to TRBD2. V gave up 6 bases and J gave up 5 bases; unmatched junction bases: 9. This CDR3 contains 16 residues. Germline V CDR1 and CDR2: SQVTM, ANQGSEA. The CDR3 region has the DNA TGCAGCGTCGCGACGGGACTAGCGGGGGTACACAATGAGCAGTTCTTC. Its protein product is CSVATGLAGVHNEQFF.

This clone was recorded once. CDR3 sequence (DNA): TGTGCCAGCAGCTTCGGGACTAGCCCCAATGAGCAGTTCTTC. The encoded protein is CASSFGTSPNEQFF. This chain connects TRBV7-2 to TRBJ2-1; 9 nucleotides agree with TRBD2. The CDR3 is 14 residues long. Germline trimming cut 3 bases from V and 6 bases from J; bases unmatched to any gene: 3. Germline-derived CDR1 and CDR2 are SGHTA and FQGNSA.